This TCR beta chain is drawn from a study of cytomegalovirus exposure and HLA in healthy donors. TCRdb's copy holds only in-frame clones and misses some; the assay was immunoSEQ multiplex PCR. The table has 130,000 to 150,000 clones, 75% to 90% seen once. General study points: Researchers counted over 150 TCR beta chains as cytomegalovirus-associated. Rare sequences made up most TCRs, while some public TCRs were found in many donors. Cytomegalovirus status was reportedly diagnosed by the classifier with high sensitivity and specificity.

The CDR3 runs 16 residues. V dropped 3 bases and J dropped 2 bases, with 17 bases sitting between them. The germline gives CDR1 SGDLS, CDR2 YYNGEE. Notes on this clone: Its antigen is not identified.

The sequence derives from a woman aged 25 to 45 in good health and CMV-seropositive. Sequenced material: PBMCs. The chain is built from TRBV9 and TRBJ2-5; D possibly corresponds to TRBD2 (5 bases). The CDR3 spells CASSARPGGGQETQYF. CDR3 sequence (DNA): TGTGCCAGCAGCGCCCGCCCTGGTGGAGGTCAAGAGACCCAGTACTTC.